This T cell receptor beta chain was captured in a study of blood T cell repertoires in COVID-19. The overall study: PBMCs, B-cell-depleted T cells, or T cells provided the cDNA or gDNA that made up the material.

Per the original methods: Using reference gene primer amplification, nucleated cell counts were estimated. Method: immunoSEQ multiplex PCR; TCRdb's copy keeps in-frame clones and lacks some. V, J and clone size derive from that table, while D and trimming were established from the DNA sequence. The sample records about 140,000 clones, roughly 85% being singletons. Germline loops: CDR1 GTSNPN, CDR2 SVGIG (reference sequence). The CDR3 length is 12 residues. Trimming left V 3 bases short and J 7 bases short, with 9 bases between. This sequence was found in a man in his sixties with acute or convalescent COVID-19. The chain combines TRBV30 with TRBJ1-4; D might be TRBD1 (6 bases). Input material: peripheral blood. In DNA form, the CDR3 reads TGTGCCTGGAGCAGGGGTAGTGAAAAACTGTTTTTT. Its translation: CAWSRGSEKLFF.